The 28 T cell receptor beta chains listed next were all sequenced from one sample in a study of cytomegalovirus exposure and HLA in healthy donors. 13 Jbeta primers and 60 Vbeta primers were used for the PCR. Sequenced by immunoSEQ multiplex PCR; TCRdb stores in-frame clones only, minus some. The table records hundreds of thousands of clones, roughly 73% of them present only once. The source material was PBMCs. These receptors were obtained from a boy aged 5-17 years in good health and CMV-seronegative.

This chain joins TRBV5-1 and TRBJ2-5; D is unclear. The end of the DNA aligns better with TRBJ2-7, so the J call may be wrong. The germline gives CDR1 SGHRS, CDR2 YFSETQ. CDR3 size: 15 residues. The CDR3 DNA reads as TGCGCCAGCAGCTTGGGTGGCCCCCCGGACTACGAGCAGTACTTC. It is translated as CASSLGGPPDYEQYF.

V usage is TRBV4-1 and J usage is TRBJ2-3; 13 bases align to TRBD2. The CDR3 is 19 residues long. V trimming: 5 bases; J trimming: 0 bases; junction bases outside the gene matches: 11. Germline lookup yields CDR1 MGHRA and CDR2 YSYEKL. This CDR3 reads CASSLTGTSGEPSTDTQYF. The CDR3, as DNA: TGCGCCAGCAGCTTAACCGGGACTAGCGGGGAACCTAGCACAGATACGCAGTATTTT.

This clone was found once. The gene calls are TRBV5-1 and TRBJ1-1, with 9 bases matching TRBD1. Germline-derived CDR1 and CDR2 are SGHRS and YFSETQ. This CDR3 has 15 amino acids. V shed 1 base and J 6 bases; nucleotides not matched to a gene: 7. For the CDR3, the DNA is TGCGCCAGCAGCTTGAGGACAGGGGAAAGCCCTGAAGCTTTCTTT. Translating gives CASSLRTGESPEAFF.

This clone was seen only once. The chain links TRBV4-2 to TRBJ1-2; D unresolved. The CDR3 consists of 15 residues. The ends were cut back, 0 bases at V and 4 bases at J, with 12 bases in the middle. Germline assignment: CDR1 LGHNA and CDR2 YNFKEQ. CDR3 sequence reads: CASSQDRGVLYGYTF. The CDR3 nucleotides read TGTGCCAGCAGCCAAGATCGGGGAGTACTCTATGGCTACACCTTC.

The sample holds a few counts of this clone. The V call is TRBV5-5, the J call TRBJ2-7; D may be TRBD1 (6 bases). Per germline, CDR1 SGHKS and CDR2 YYEKEE (reference sequence). The V end was cut by 0 bases, the J end by 3 bases, with 13 bases between. The CDR3 has 15 residues. CDR3 nucleotide sequence: TGTGCCAGCAGCTTGGGGGTGACAGGCGGCTACGAGCAGTACTTC. As protein: CASSLGVTGGYEQYF. Together with reference TRBV5-5 and TRBJ2-7, the CDR3 gives the full variable domain: DAGVTQSPTHLIKTRGQQVTLRCSPISGHKSVSWYQQVLGQGPQFIFQYYEKEERGRGNFPDRFSARQFPNYSSELNVNALLLGDSALYLCASSLGVTGGYEQYFGPGTRLTVT.

This chain joins TRBV11-3 and TRBJ2-5; weak D call: TRBD2 (5 bases). The germline V gene has CDR1 SGHNT and CDR2 YENEEA. The V gene lost 1 base and the J gene lost 2 bases, with 14 bases spanning the gap. This CDR3 has 16 amino acids. Here the CDR3 reads CASSLVSVYTQETQYF. CDR3 nucleotide sequence: TGTGCCAGCAGCTTAGTTAGCGTCTATACACAAGAGACCCAGTACTTC. Based on the CDR3 plus reference TRBV11-3 and TRBJ2-5, the full variable domain is EAGVVQSPRYKIIEKKQPVAFWCNPISGHNTLYWYLQNLGQGPELLIRYENEEAVDDSQLPKDRFSAERLKGVDSTLKIQPAELGDSAVYLCASSLVSVYTQETQYFGPGTRLLVL.

V and J are TRBV19 and TRBJ2-7; 10 bases align to TRBD1. The junction had 8 bases not matched to a gene; V was cut back by 3 bases and J by 3 bases. CDR1 LNHDA and CDR2 SQIVND come from the germline V gene (reference sequence). The CDR3 sequence is 16 residues long. The CDR3 nucleotides are TGTGCCAGTAGTATCCCTTTAGGGACAGGGGACTACGAGCAGTACTTC. Its protein product is CASSIPLGTGDYEQYF.

The chain carries TRBV2 and TRBJ1-2; D uncertain. Germline CDR1 is SNHLY and CDR2 is FYNNEI. This CDR3 contains 12 residues. The V end was cut by 6 bases, the J end by 4 bases, with 9 bases between. The CDR3 sequence: CASSGSTYGYTF. CDR3 bases: TGTGCCAGCAGCGGGTCGACCTATGGCTACACCTTC.

The chain employs TRBV4-1 and TRBJ1-2, with D possibly being TRBD1 (6 bases). V shed 3 bases and J shed 2 bases, with 13 bases lying between them. Looked up from germline, CDR1 is MGHRA and CDR2 is YSYEKL. CDR3 length equals 15 residues. The CDR3: CASSHPSTGNYGYTF. The CDR3 nucleotides are TGCGCCAGCAGCCATCCATCGACAGGAAACTATGGCTACACCTTC.

The CDR3, as DNA: TGCAGCGCTACCTTGGACACCCGGGGCTACACCTTC. Amino acids: CSATLDTRGYTF. This sequence joins TRBV29-1 and TRBJ1-2; TRBD1 is a possible D gene (5 bases). CDR3 length: 12 amino acids. CDR1 SQVTM and CDR2 ANQGSEA come from the germline V gene. The ends were cut back, 7 bases at V and 8 bases at J, with 17 bases in the middle.

This chain uses TRBV13 with TRBJ2-2; 9 bases map to TRBD1. The trim removed 7 bases at V and 3 bases at J, leaving 9 bases unmatched. The CDR3 runs 16 residues. From germline, CDR1 is PRHDT and CDR2 FYEKMQ (reference sequence). The CDR3 sequence: CASTPYGTGYTGELFF. CDR3 DNA sequence: TGTGCCAGCACCCCTTACGGGACAGGGTACACCGGGGAGCTGTTTTTT.

The chain recombines TRBV5-4 with TRBJ1-2, with TRBD1 as a possible D gene (5 bases). Germline CDR1 and CDR2: SGHNT and YYREEE (reference sequence). Trimming shortened V by 1 base and J by 8 bases, and 15 bases separated the two germline ends. This CDR3 region has 14 residues. CDR3: CASSLSQGLKGYTF. CDR3 DNA: TGTGCCAGCAGCTTGTCGCAGGGCTTGAAGGGCTACACCTTC.

The chain combines TRBV4-1 with TRBJ2-7; TRBD2 matches at 11 bases. Looked up from germline, CDR1 is MGHRA and CDR2 is YSYEKL. This CDR3 comprises 16 residues. V trimming: 4 bases; J trimming: 0 bases; junction bases outside the gene matches: 5. The CDR3 protein is CASSPRLAGSSYEQYF. For the CDR3, the DNA is TGCGCCAGCAGCCCGAGACTAGCGGGAAGCTCCTACGAGCAGTACTTC.

This sequence joins TRBV7-2 and TRBJ2-3; 7 bases align to TRBD2. CDR1 and CDR2 (germline): SGHTA, FQGNSA. V shed 7 bases and J 3 bases; nucleotides not matched to a gene: 10. The CDR3 has 15 residues. The CDR3 DNA sequence: TGTGCCAGCATTTTAGTAGGAGCGGGGACAGATACGCAGTATTTT. Protein sequence: CASILVGAGTDTQYF.

This chain connects TRBV19 to TRBJ2-3; D is perhaps TRBD2 (7 bases). The germline V and J ends were trimmed by 5 bases and 5 bases, with 17 bases remaining between them. This CDR3 region has 15 residues. Germline CDR1 and CDR2: LNHDA and SQIVND (reference sequence). CDR3 in amino acids: CASSGGAGVQDTQYF. CDR3 sequence (DNA): TGTGCCAGTAGTGGGGGGGCAGGAGTACAAGATACGCAGTATTTT.

This clone was detected only a few times. J is TRBJ2-2 and V is TRBV7-9, with TRBD2 matching over 7 bases. Losses at the gene ends were 4 bases for V and 1 base for J; bases not matched to a gene: 0. Germline lookup yields CDR1 SEHNR and CDR2 FQNEAQ (reference sequence). The CDR3 runs 14 residues. CDR3 sequence reads: CASSSGGNTGELFF. The CDR3 nucleotides read TGTGCCAGCAGCTCGGGGGGGAACACCGGGGAGCTGTTTTTT.

This clone was counted a single time. The V gene is TRBV5-1, the J gene TRBJ2-1, with a tentative D call TRBD1 (6 bases). The CDR3 has 15 residues. Germline V lookup: CDR1 SGHRS, CDR2 YFSETQ. V lost 6 bases and J 9 bases, leaving 22 bases between the germline ends. CDR3 amino acids: CASTLILQGRGEQFF. CDR3 DNA sequence: TGCGCCAGCACCTTAATTCTACAGGGTCGGGGTGAGCAGTTCTTC. The full variable domain, with the rest looked up from reference TRBV5-1 and TRBJ2-1, is KAGVTQTPRYLIKTRGQQVTLSCSPISGHRSVSWYQQTPGQGLQFLFEYFSETQRNKGNFPGRFSGRQFSNSRSEMNVSTLELGDSALYLCASTLILQGRGEQFFGPGTRLTVL.

This rearrangement joins TRBV30 to TRBJ1-5; D ambiguous. V was cut by 2 bases and J by 0 bases, with 8 bases left in between. This CDR3 spans 14 amino acids. CDR1 is GTSNPN, CDR2 SVGIG, per germline (reference sequence). The CDR3 region has the DNA TGTGCCTGGAGTTTCGGGAGTAGCAATCAGCCCCAGCATTTT. Amino acid sequence: CAWSFGSSNQPQHF.

V is TRBV7-2 and J is TRBJ1-6; 8 bases agree with TRBD1. The CDR3 contains 15 residues. V gave up 5 bases and J gave up 8 bases; unmatched junction bases: 8. CDR1 is SGHTA, CDR2 FQGNSA, per germline. CDR3 nucleotide sequence: TGTGCCAGCAGCCCCAGGACAGGGCTAGATTCACCCCTCCACTTT. Its translation is CASSPRTGLDSPLHF.

The CDR3 is CASSLSALAGVRGEQYF. CDR3 nucleotides: TGTGCCAGCAGTTTATCGGCCTTAGCGGGCGTGAGAGGCGAGCAGTACTTC. This chain uses TRBV27 with TRBJ2-7; 7 bases match TRBD2. The CDR3 runs 17 residues. Germline CDR1 MNHEY, CDR2 SMNVEV (reference sequence). Trimming removed 0 bases from V and 6 bases from J; junction bases left unmatched: 14.

The chain uses TRBV5-8 and TRBJ2-7; tentatively, D is TRBD2 (6 bases). The germline V and J ends were trimmed by 1 base and 3 bases, with 8 bases remaining between them. The CDR3 covers 13 residues. Germline CDR1 is SGHTS and CDR2 is YDEGEE. The CDR3 sequence: CASSLRRDYEQYF. In DNA form, the CDR3 reads TGTGCCAGCAGCTTGAGGCGGGACTACGAGCAGTACTTC.

This rearrangement joins TRBV7-9 to TRBJ1-4; TRBD1 matches at 7 bases. Looked up from germline, CDR1 is SEHNR and CDR2 is FQNEAQ (reference sequence). This CDR3 region has 15 residues. J was trimmed by 4 bases and V by 2 bases; bases with no gene match: 4. The CDR3 DNA reads as TGTGCCAGCAGCTTATCAGGGGGGATTAATGAAAAACTGTTTTTT. Translated: CASSLSGGINEKLFF.

J is TRBJ2-3 and V is TRBV6-1; the match to TRBD2 covers 7 bases. Germline V CDR1 and CDR2: MNHNS, SASEGT. The CDR3 covers 15 residues. Trimming at V came to 2 bases and at J to 4 bases, leaving 6 bases not matched to a gene. The CDR3 DNA follows: TGTGCCAGCAGTGAAAGCGGGGCTACTCCAGATACGCAGTATTTT. Translation gives CASSESGATPDTQYF.

V usage is TRBV6-1 and J usage is TRBJ2-3, with 9 nucleotides matching TRBD2. The V and J ends lost 10 bases and 1 base, in that order; junction bases with no gene match: 6. CDR3 length equals 14 residues. The V gene's germline CDR1 is MNHNS and CDR2 SASEGT. The CDR3 region has the DNA TGTGCCACTAAGACTAGCGGCGGCACAGATACGCAGTATTTT. It encodes CATKTSGGTDTQYF.

The chain uses TRBV27 and TRBJ2-1, with 8 bases identical to TRBD2. The J segment lost 5 bases and the V segment lost 8 bases, leaving 2 bases of the junction unmatched. Germline V gene lookup returns CDR1 MNHEY and CDR2 SMNVEV (reference sequence). The CDR3 consists of 12 residues. DNA for the CDR3: TGTGCCAGCCGGGAGGGCCACAATGAGCAGTTCTTC. It yields the protein CASREGHNEQFF.

The chain links TRBV30 to TRBJ1-1; D gene uncertain. Germline CDR1 and CDR2: GTSNPN and SVGIG (reference sequence). This CDR3 has 14 amino acids. Trimming stripped 1 base from V and 0 bases from J, with 9 bases between. DNA for the CDR3: TGTGCCTGGAGTGCAGGTCTCCTGAACACTGAAGCTTTCTTT. This encodes CAWSAGLLNTEAFF.

The chain couples TRBV5-6 to TRBJ2-4, with no clear D. Germline lookup yields CDR1 SGHDT and CDR2 YYEEEE. CDR3 length: 14 amino acids. The V end was cut by 2 bases, the J end by 0 bases, with 6 bases between. For the CDR3, the DNA is TGTGCCAGCAGCTTCCTAGTAGCCAAAAACATTCAGTACTTC. Protein product: CASSFLVAKNIQYF.

This sequence joins TRBV6-5 and TRBJ2-3, with 10 bases lining up with TRBD2. CDR1 MNHEY and CDR2 SVGAGI come from the germline V gene. The V gene end was trimmed by 8 bases and the J gene end by 4 bases; junction bases not matched to a gene: 6. The CDR3 is 14 residues long. The CDR3 DNA sequence: TGTGCCAGCGAGAGCGGGGGGGAAGCAGATACGCAGTATTTT. Translated: CASESGGEADTQYF.